The 8 T cell receptor beta chains presented below share a single source sample, sequenced in a study of blood T cells in healthy people across ages. A J-beta primer mix and a sample-barcoded 5' primer were used in a second PCR of roughly 6 to 12 cycles. TCRdb redid the calling of the 5' RACE reads with MiXCR, one entry per CDR3 protein. The data show fewer than 600,000 distinct CDR3 sequences, about 25% seen once. These data were likewise used in another study, on T cells of mothers and their children.

Sequencing was performed on blood. These receptors were taken from a boy aged 2 to 9 in good health.

The chain is built from TRBV29-1 and TRBJ1-4; possibly TRBD1 for D (6 bases). Trimming removed 6 bases from V and 4 bases from J, with 12 bases in between. The CDR3 consists of 13 residues. CDR1 SQVTM and CDR2 ANQGSEA come from the germline V gene. The chain's CDR3 is CSVLRDINEKLFF. The DNA for the CDR3 is TGCAGCGTCCTCCGGGACATTAATGAAAAACTGTTTTTT.

This clonotype turned up a few times. The V gene is TRBV27, the J gene TRBJ1-1; D possibly corresponds to TRBD1 (5 bases). Germline-derived CDR1 and CDR2 are MNHEY and SMNVEV (reference sequence). The CDR3 has 13 residues. The V end lost 2 bases, the J end lost 6 bases, and 10 bases lay between the germline ends. CDR3 coding DNA: TGTGCCAGCAGTTTAGGGGTAGGGGCTGAAGCTTTCTTT. The encoded protein is CASSLGVGAEAFF.

This clonotype was counted a few times. This chain links TRBV7-9 with TRBJ1-1; D ambiguous. V was pared by 5 bases and J by 1 base, with 5 bases between. The length of the CDR3 is 12 residues. Germline loops: CDR1 SEHNR, CDR2 FQNEAQ (reference sequence). CDR3 sequence (DNA): TGTGCCAGCAGCACCCAGAACACTGAAGCTTTCTTT. The encoded protein is CASSTQNTEAFF.

This clonotype was observed a few times. The rearrangement joins TRBV19 to TRBJ1-3; TRBD1 matches 9 bases. The CDR3 has 15 residues. The V segment lost 5 bases and the J segment 3 bases; nucleotides outside the gene matches: 5. Germline V CDR1 and CDR2: LNHDA, SQIVND (reference sequence). The CDR3 DNA follows: TGTGCCAGTAGTCCGGACAGGGGATTTGGAAACACCATATATTTT. It specifies CASSPDRGFGNTIYF.

The gene calls are TRBV12-3 or TRBV12-4 and TRBJ1-4, with 7 bases that match TRBD1. The CDR3 sequence is 16 residues long. V lost 1 base and J lost 5; bases outside the gene matches: 7. CDR3 protein: CASSLDDRDTNEKLFF. CDR3 coding DNA: TGTGCCAGCAGTTTAGATGACAGGGATACGAATGAAAAACTGTTTTTT.

The genes are TRBV4-2 and TRBJ2-3; TRBD2 agrees at 11 bases. V lost 4 bases, J lost 2 bases, and 8 bases stayed unmatched. The CDR3 totals 17 residues. Per the germline V gene, CDR1 is LGHNA and CDR2 is YNFKEQ. Here the CDR3 reads CASSPLAGGLFTDTQYF. In nucleotides, the CDR3 is TGTGCCAGCAGCCCGCTAGCGGGGGGCCTGTTCACAGATACGCAGTATTTT.

This chain connects TRBV3-1 to TRBJ1-2, with TRBD1 as a possible D gene (5 bases). V gave up 10 bases and J gave up 4 bases, with 13 bases separating them. Germline assignment: CDR1 LGHDT and CDR2 YNNKEL (reference sequence). The CDR3 spans 12 residues. The CDR3 nucleotides read TGTGCCACCGCCGGGGGGTTCTATGGCTACACCTTC. It is translated as CATAGGFYGYTF.

This clonotype has a single count. This rearrangement joins TRBV19 to TRBJ2-5; tentatively, D is TRBD1 (6 bases). The tail of the sequence fits TRBJ2-7 better, so the J call may be wrong. The CDR3 runs to 14 residues. CDR1 LNHDA and CDR2 SQIVND come from the germline V gene (reference sequence). Here the CDR3 reads CASSTCPTGSEQYF. In DNA form, the CDR3 reads TGTGCCAGTAGTACTTGCCCAACAGGGTCCGAGCAGTACTTC.